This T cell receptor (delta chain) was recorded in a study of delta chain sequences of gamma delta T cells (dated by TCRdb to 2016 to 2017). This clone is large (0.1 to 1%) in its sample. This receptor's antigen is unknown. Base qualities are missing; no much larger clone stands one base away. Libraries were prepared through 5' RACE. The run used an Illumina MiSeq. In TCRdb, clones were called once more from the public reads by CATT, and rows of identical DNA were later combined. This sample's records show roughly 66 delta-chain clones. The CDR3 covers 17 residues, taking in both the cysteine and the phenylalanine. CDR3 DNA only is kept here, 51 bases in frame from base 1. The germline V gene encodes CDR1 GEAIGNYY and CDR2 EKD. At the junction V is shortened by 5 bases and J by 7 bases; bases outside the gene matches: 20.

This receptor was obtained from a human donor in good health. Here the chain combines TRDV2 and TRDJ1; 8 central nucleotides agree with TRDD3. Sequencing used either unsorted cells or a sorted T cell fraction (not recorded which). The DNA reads TGTGCCTGTGTCCCAGTCTCCCCCGTACTGGGGGTAGGTAAACTCATCTTT. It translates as CACVPVSPVLGVGKLIF.